Shown below are 8 T cell receptor beta chains from a single sample sequenced in a study of blood T cell repertoires in COVID-19. Sequenced by immunoSEQ multiplex PCR; TCRdb stores in-frame clones only, minus some. The sample comprises about 270,000 clones, 85% to 95% of which are singletons, and 2.5% to 3% rests with the top ten. Sequenced sample: PBMCs or T cells enriched from blood (not recorded which). The receptors come from a man aged 40-50 years who had been exposed to COVID-19.

The V call is TRBV14, the J call TRBJ2-2, with no clear D. Per germline, CDR1 SGHDN and CDR2 FVKESK. V was clipped by 4 bases and J by 0 bases, with 12 bases between them. The CDR3 extends over 16 amino acids. The CDR3 spells CASSRLPASNTGELFF. The CDR3 DNA reads as TGTGCCAGCAGCCGGCTGCCTGCTTCGAACACCGGGGAGCTGTTTTTT. The complete variable domain, with remaining parts taken from reference TRBV14 and TRBJ2-2, reads EAGVTQFPSHSVIEKGQTVTLRCDPISGHDNLYWYRRVMGKEIKFLLHFVKESKQDESGMPNNRFLAERTGGTYSTLKVQPAELEDSGVYFCASSRLPASNTGELFFGEGSRLTVL.

The chain has TRBV6-5 and TRBJ1-1, with no clear D. Between the trimmed V and J ends, which lost 6 bases and 1 base, there was a span of 3 bases. This CDR3 region has 11 residues. The germline gives CDR1 MNHEY, CDR2 SVGAGI. DNA for the CDR3: TGTGCCAGCAGGGCGAACACTGAAGCTTTCTTT. The encoded protein is CASRANTEAFF.

The chain combines TRBV13 with TRBJ2-7; 8 nucleotides line up with TRBD2. The junction had 7 bases not matched to a gene; V was cut back by 1 base and J by 5 bases. This CDR3 region has 15 residues. Per germline, CDR1 PRHDT and CDR2 FYEKMQ (reference sequence). This chain's CDR3 is CASSLEERERDEQYF. In DNA form, the CDR3 reads TGTGCCAGCAGCTTAGAGGAGCGGGAGAGGGACGAGCAGTACTTC.

The chain uses TRBV30 and TRBJ2-5; D is unclear. Trimming shortened V by 0 bases and J by 4 bases, and 9 bases separated the two germline ends. This CDR3 comprises 13 residues. The germline CDR1 and CDR2 sequences are GTSNPN and SVGIG (reference sequence). CDR3 in DNA: TGTGCCTGGAGTGTACGGCTAGTAGAGACCCAGTACTTC. Its translation: CAWSVRLVETQYF. Full variable domain (outside the CDR3, taken from reference TRBV30 and TRBJ2-5): SQTIHQWPATLVQPVGSPLSLECTVEGTSNPNLYWYRQAAGRGLQLLFYSVGIGQISSEVPQNLSASRPQDRQFILSSKKLLLSDSGFYLCAWSVRLVETQYFGPGTRLLVL.

The rearrangement joins TRBV2 to TRBJ1-6; TRBD1 matches 7 bases. The CDR3 extends over 14 amino acids. Per germline, CDR1 SNHLY and CDR2 FYNNEI. Trimming removed 6 bases from V and 7 bases from J; junction bases left unmatched: 6. CDR3 in amino acids: CASRVRGRNSPLHF. The CDR3 bases are TGTGCCAGCAGAGTCAGGGGGAGGAATTCACCCCTCCACTTT.

This clone was seen only once. The V gene is TRBV11-2, the J gene TRBJ2-1; 8 positions match TRBD2. Germline V lookup: CDR1 SGHAT, CDR2 FQNNGV. The CDR3 runs to 14 residues. After removal of 3 bases from V and 7 bases from J, the junction contained 5 bases not matched to a gene. This CDR3 is CASSLGLGVNEQFF. The CDR3 DNA sequence: TGTGCCAGCAGCTTGGGACTAGGGGTAAATGAGCAGTTCTTC.

The table lists this clone with a count of one. The V and J genes are TRBV28 and TRBJ1-5, with 9 bases lining up with TRBD1. CDR1 MDHEN and CDR2 SYDVKM come from the germline V gene. With 4 bases clipped from V and 3 bases from J, the junction kept 1 base outside the gene matches. This CDR3 is 14 amino acids long. CDR3 in amino acids: CASSWTGANQPQHF. In DNA, the CDR3 is TGTGCCAGCAGTTGGACAGGGGCCAATCAGCCCCAGCATTTT.

The chain combines TRBV19 with TRBJ1-2; possibly TRBD1 for D (5 bases). The CDR3 sequence is 14 residues long. Trimming removed 4 bases from V and 0 bases from J, with 9 bases in between. Germline lookup yields CDR1 LNHDA and CDR2 SQIVND (reference sequence). This chain's CDR3 is CASSTGLPNYGYTF. The DNA for the CDR3 is TGTGCCAGTAGTACGGGACTGCCTAACTATGGCTACACCTTC. The variable domain in full, completed from reference TRBV19 and TRBJ1-2, reads DGGITQSPKYLFRKEGQNVTLSCEQNLNHDAMYWYRQDPGQGLRLIYYSQIVNDFQKGDIAEGYSVSREKKESFPLTVTSAQKNPTAFYLCASSTGLPNYGYTFGSGTRLTVV.